This T cell receptor (beta chain) was sequenced during a study of T cell repertoires in cytomegalovirus infection. Across the whole study: Alongside well-studied HLA-B-restricted CMV epitopes, recently identified HLA-C-restricted CMV epitopes were also used. Indications of both CMV infection and matching HLA type were provided by public TCR beta signatures.

Whole-study findings and limits: The study identified carriers of CMV plus the relevant HLA from cumulative public TCR beta family frequency. HLA-C-restricted CMV clonotypes gave the most frequent clonotype in two of eight donors.

The CDR3 contains 15 residues. The germline gives CDR1 SGHTA, CDR2 FQGNSA. The V end was cut by 5 bases, the J end by 4 bases, with 14 bases between. This clonotype was detected ten times or more. Its antigen is currently unknown. TCRdb reanalysed the reads using MiXCR and keeps one entry per CDR3 protein. The top ten clones hold roughly a sixth of a sample with roughly 500,000 distinct CDR3 sequences, around 35% of them seen once. The sequenced sample was cultured PBMCs, obtained from culture after CMV antigen stimulation. The sequence came from a human donor in good health (CMV status not recorded). Some clones in this sample may be carry-over from other donors' samples. The chain couples TRBV7-2 to TRBJ2-2, with D hard to call. CDR3 DNA sequence: TGTGCCAGCAGCCTTGACTCCAGCTTCACCGGGGAGCTGTTTTTT. Residues: CASSLDSSFTGELFF.